This is a list of T cell receptor beta chains from one sample in a study of T cells in Graves' hyperthyroidism and ophthalmopathy. TCRdb fed the multiplex PCR reads into MiXCR, producing one record per CDR3 protein. The data hold hundreds of thousands of distinct CDR3 sequences, with 11% to 15% observed a single time. Source material: blood. The source of these receptors is a man between 45 and 60 years old with Graves' ophthalmopathy. Each CDR3 is given with its conserved first and last residue. The order of the fields is V gene, J gene, clone size, D gene, CDR3 DNA, CDR3 protein. The D gene is left open where the match is weak. Clone size is shown for a subset of rows, as once, few, many or a class of expanded clone.

TRBV6-1	TRBJ2-3	few	NA	TGTGCCAGCAGTTCTATCAATGAGGATACGCAGTATTTT	CASSSINEDTQYF
TRBV12-3/TRBV12-4	TRBJ1-5	many	NA	TGTGCCAGCAGTTTTATTGGGGGATCGAATCAGCCCCAGCATTTT	CASSFIGGSNQPQHF
TRBV6-1	TRBJ1-5	NA	NA	TGTGCCAGCAGGGGTCCCGGGGGCGGCTACAATCAGCCCCAGCATTTT	CASRGPGGGYNQPQHF
TRBV12-3/TRBV12-4	TRBJ1-3	NA	TRBD1	TGTGCCAGCAGCACTACAGGGGGCTTAGGAAACACCATATATTTT	CASSTTGGLGNTIYF
TRBV27	TRBJ2-3	many	NA	TGTGCCAGCAGTTTACGACCGCTAGTCCCAGATACGCAGTATTTT	CASSLRPLVPDTQYF
TRBV15	TRBJ2-3	few	NA	TGTGCCACCAGCAGCGGTCGCCACATCACAGATACGCAGTATTTT	CATSSGRHITDTQYF
TRBV7-9	TRBJ2-7	many	TRBD2	TGTGCCAGCAGCCCCGGGACTAGCGGGGTTGGTTCTCCCTACGAGCAGTACTTC	CASSPGTSGVGSPYEQYF
TRBV27	TRBJ1-2	many	NA	TGTGCCAGCAGTTCACAGGCGAGCTATGGCTACACCTTC	CASSSQASYGYTF
TRBV7-6	TRBJ2-1	NA	TRBD2	TGTGCCAGCAGCTACCGGGGGGGCGATGAGCAGTTCTTC	CASSYRGGDEQFF
TRBV30	TRBJ2-5	many	NA	TGTGCCTGGAGCATCGAGACCCAGTACTTC	CAWSIETQYF
TRBV9	TRBJ1-1	few	TRBD1	TGTGCCAGCAGCGTATCCCCTCCCGGACAGGGTCGGACTGAAGCTTTCTTT	CASSVSPPGQGRTEAFF
TRBV27	TRBJ1-2	few	NA	TGTGCCAGCAGTTTATGGGGGGACGGCCGGTTGGGCTACACCTTC	CASSLWGDGRLGYTF
TRBV6-1	TRBJ2-5	many	TRBD2	TGTGCCAGCAAACGAGCGGGAGGAGAGACCCAGTACTTC	CASKRAGGETQYF
TRBV7-9	TRBJ2-7	NA	NA	TGTGCCAGCAGCTTACCGGACAGCAACTACGAGCAGTACTTC	CASSLPDSNYEQYF
TRBV13	TRBJ2-7	few	NA	TGTGCCAGCAGCTTCTTTACGAACCGGGAGTCCCTTTGGGGCGAGCAGTACTTC	CASSFFTNRESLWGEQYF
TRBV28	TRBJ2-2	NA	NA	TGTGCCAGCAGGAGCGGGTCCTCGAACACCGGGGAGCTGTTTTTT	CASRSGSSNTGELFF
TRBV7-6	TRBJ2-2	few	NA	TGTGCCAGCAGCTTAGTGGGGAACGCCGGGGAGCTGTTTTTT	CASSLVGNAGELFF
TRBV7-2	TRBJ2-1	few	TRBD1	TGTGCCAGCAGCCCGAGGGGGCCTAGCTTGTTTAGTGAGCAGTTCTTC	CASSPRGPSLFSEQFF
TRBV12-3/TRBV12-4	TRBJ2-2	NA	NA	TGTGCCAGCAGTTTAGCGCAAAGCGGGGAGCTGTTTTTT	CASSLAQSGELFF
TRBV5-1	TRBJ1-1	many	NA	TGCGCCAGCAGCTTGGGGCAGGGGCGCCTCCCCTTTGAAGCTTTCTTT	CASSLGQGRLPFEAFF
TRBV24-1	TRBJ2-5	many	TRBD1	TGTGCCACCAGTGAACCTCGACAGGGGATAGGAGAGACCCAGTACTTC	CATSEPRQGIGETQYF
TRBV6-5	TRBJ1-5	NA	NA	TGTGCCAGCAGTTACAGTGGGGAGAACCAGCCCCAGCATTTT	CASSYSGENQPQHF
TRBV6-2/TRBV6-3	TRBJ1-1	NA	NA	TGTGCCAGCAGTTACAACCAGGGTTACACTGAAGCTTTCTTT	CASSYNQGYTEAFF
TRBV7-9	TRBJ1-1	many	NA	TGTGCCAGCAGCTTAGTGGCGGCCCTGAACACTGAAGCTTTCTTT	CASSLVAALNTEAFF